The sequence of this T cell receptor beta chain was determined in a study of shared clonotypes between healthy human individuals. This table comes from immunoSEQ multiplex PCR, and its TCRdb copy is limited to in-frame clones, with some not included. The sample carries around 2.5 million clones, 93% recorded once. The CDR3 is made up of 19 amino acids. Germline loops: CDR1 SGHRS, CDR2 YFSETQ. V was shortened by 4 bases and J by 9 bases, with 32 bases between the two germline ends. The specimen was naive CD4+ T cells from PBMCs. Subset of the sample: CD45RA+ positively selected. The rearrangement links TRBV5-1 to TRBJ2-1; tentative D call: TRBD1 (12 bases). The source of this sequence is a man younger than 35 in good health. Some clones in this sample may be carry-over from other donors' samples. This chain's CDR3 is CASSPRDRGLAGGFSEQFF. CDR3 DNA: TGCGCCAGCAGCCCCCGGGACAGGGGGCTAGCGGGAGGATTTTCTGAGCAGTTCTTC.